What follows are 13 T cell receptor beta chains derived from one specimen sequenced in a study of regulatory T cells in long-lasting Graves disease. Time point reported: persistent/refractory GD, antithyroid drugs over 5 years with positive TRAb. Researchers made the TCR library from RNA that was extracted from PBMCs. Assembly of TCR beta libraries relied on iRepertoire HTBI primers together with Arm-PCR of CDR3 regions. TCRdb processed the multiplex PCR reads anew with MiXCR; each CDR3 protein has one entry. This table has about 470,000 distinct CDR3 sequences, 20% to 25% appearing once. The sequencing here drew on peripheral blood mononuclear cells (PBMCs), taken when the disease was refractory, from a patient treated with antithyroid drugs. The receptors derive from a female donor with Graves disease.

This clonotype was seen a handful of times. This chain uses TRBV9 with TRBJ1-4; 10 nucleotides align to TRBD1. The length of the CDR3 is 15 residues. Germline loops: CDR1 SGDLS, CDR2 YYNGEE. Unmatched junction bases numbered 4, after V lost 1 base and J lost 7 bases. The CDR3 protein is CASSVFGDRGEKLFF. The CDR3 DNA follows: TGTGCCAGCAGCGTATTTGGGGACAGGGGTGAAAAACTGTTTTTT.

This clonotype has at least ten counts. The genes are TRBV12-3 or TRBV12-4 and TRBJ1-2; weak D call: TRBD1 (5 bases). The CDR3 covers 15 residues. The germline V and J ends were trimmed by 2 bases and 5 bases, with 15 bases remaining between them. The CDR3: CASSLRRGVNYGYTF. The CDR3 DNA follows: TGTGCCAGCAGTTTACGGAGGGGCGTGAATTATGGCTACACCTTC.

This chain links TRBV5-4 with TRBJ2-7; 9 bases agree with TRBD1. Per germline, CDR1 SGHNT and CDR2 YYREEE (reference sequence). Trimming cost V 3 bases and J 0 bases; bases outside gene matches: 7. The CDR3 sequence is 16 residues long. The CDR3 loop reads CASSSRGTGRSYEQYF. The DNA of the CDR3 is TGTGCCAGCAGCTCCCGAGGGACAGGGCGCTCCTACGAGCAGTACTTC.

This clonotype was picked up many times. The rearrangement links TRBV29-1 to TRBJ2-7, with D possibly matching TRBD1 (6 bases). Germline V gene lookup returns CDR1 SQVTM and CDR2 ANQGSEA. The CDR3 runs to 13 residues. Trimming took off 4 bases at V and 1 base at J, with 11 bases between the two ends. The CDR3 spells CSVGQGLSYEQYF. CDR3 DNA sequence: TGCAGCGTTGGGCAGGGGCTTTCCTACGAGCAGTACTTC.

This clonotype was seen a handful of times. Germline is not matched at one junction end, which may reflect a read error. V gene TRBV19 combines with J gene TRBJ1-5; possibly TRBD1 for D (6 bases). Germline V lookup: CDR1 LNHDA, CDR2 SQIVND (reference sequence). This CDR3 comprises 15 residues. The CDR3 spells CASSRTEYSNQPQHF. CDR3 nucleotides: TGTGCCAGCAGTAGGACAGAATATAGCAATCAGCCCCAGCATTTT.

The chain links TRBV5-1 to TRBJ1-4, with 10 bases fitting TRBD1. Germline V gene sequence: CDR1 SGHRS, CDR2 YFSETQ. V shed 3 bases, J shed 8 bases, and the junction held 10 bases outside the gene matches. The CDR3 loop spans 16 amino acids. The CDR3 region is CASSSSTGGVWEKLFF. The DNA of the CDR3 is TGCGCCAGCAGCTCCTCGACAGGGGGCGTTTGGGAAAAACTGTTTTTT.

In regard to this clonotype: In this CDR3 the conserved last residue, phenylalanine or tryptophan, is missing, so a read error is likely. The DNA is left out, because the CDR3 cannot be placed on it with certainty; the CDR3 is given as TCRdb lists it. V is TRBV7-9 and J is TRBJ2-5. The CDR3 is 9 residues long, counting both termini. CDR1 and CDR2 from the germline V gene are SEHNR and FQNEAQ (reference sequence). CDR3 sequence: CASREDADL.

The rearrangement joins TRBV20-1 to TRBJ2-5; D may be TRBD2 (6 bases). The length of the CDR3 is 10 residues. The germline V gene encodes CDR1 DFQATT and CDR2 SNEGSKA (reference sequence). The CDR3 reads CSGGKETQYF. The CDR3 DNA follows: TGCAGCGGGGGAAAAGAGACCCAGTACTTC.

This clonotype has ten or more counts. The chain carries TRBV6-1 and TRBJ2-7; D not certain. With 8 bases removed from V and 4 bases from J, the gap between germline ends came to 12 bases. CDR1 MNHNS and CDR2 SASEGT come from the germline V gene. CDR3 length: 12 amino acids. CDR3: CASRIGPYEQYF. CDR3 coding DNA: TGTGCCAGCCGAATCGGACCATACGAGCAGTACTTC.

This clonotype was recorded many times. This chain links TRBV27 with TRBJ1-3, with 7 nucleotides matching TRBD1. The germline CDR1 and CDR2 sequences are MNHEY and SMNVEV (reference sequence). The CDR3 runs to 16 residues. The V gene end was trimmed by 6 bases and the J gene end by 0 bases; junction bases not matched to a gene: 8. CDR3 amino acids: CASRRDSEVSGNTIYF. The CDR3 coding sequence is TGTGCCAGCAGACGGGACAGTGAGGTCTCTGGAAACACCATATATTTT.

V usage is TRBV4-3 and J usage is TRBJ1-2, with D hard to call. The CDR3 is made up of 17 amino acids. CDR1 LGHNA and CDR2 YSLEER come from the germline V gene. Trimming shortened V by 1 base and J by 4 bases, and 19 bases separated the two germline ends. The chain's CDR3 is CASSQGSEWGRTYGYTF. The DNA for the CDR3 is TGCGCCAGCAGCCAAGGAAGTGAGTGGGGAAGGACCTATGGCTACACCTTC.

The genes are TRBV7-9 and TRBJ1-6; 7 nucleotides align to TRBD1. CDR3 length equals 15 residues. The germline V gene encodes CDR1 SEHNR and CDR2 FQNEAQ (reference sequence). V lost 4 bases and J lost 6; bases outside the gene matches: 6. CDR3 region: CASSSPGQPNSPLHF. In nucleotides, the CDR3 is TGTGCCAGCAGCTCACCGGGACAGCCTAATTCACCCCTCCACTTT.

This clonotype was seen at least ten times. J is TRBJ1-1 and V is TRBV5-1; unclear D gene. Germline V lookup: CDR1 SGHRS, CDR2 YFSETQ. The CDR3 runs to 11 residues. V lost 4 bases and J lost 12, with 13 bases in between. CDR3 coding DNA: TGCGCCAGCAGCGCGGGGAATGGAACTTTCTTT. It translates to CASSAGNGTFF.